The sequence of this T cell receptor beta chain was determined in a study of T cell responses to AZD1222 COVID-19 vaccine. The germline V gene encodes CDR1 SGHRS and CDR2 YFSETQ. With 5 bases removed from V and 2 bases from J, the gap between germline ends came to 16 bases. The CDR3 length is 15 residues. Data came from immunoSEQ multiplex PCR; TCRdb stores just in-frame clones and leaves some out. The sample carries tens of thousands of clones, around 88% recorded once. This receptor was identified in an adult in good health. Here the sequenced sample was peripheral blood, taken on day 0 of AZD1222 vaccination. This chain connects TRBV5-1 to TRBJ1-2, with D unclear. DNA for the CDR3: TGCGCCAGCAGATTTGGGTGGAACGAGAACTATGGCTACACCTTC. Translation: CASRFGWNENYGYTF.